The 27 T cell receptor beta chains below come from one sample, sequenced in a study of technical replicates of blood from several donors. The method was immunoSEQ multiplex PCR; TCRdb's version includes in-frame clones alone and lacks a portion of them. This table has roughly 52,000 clones, 90% to 95% appearing once. The sequencing input was PBMCs. Source of these receptors: a human donor in good health. Some clones in this sample may be carry-over from other donors' samples.

This chain connects TRBV27 to TRBJ1-2; no clear D. The V gene lost 0 bases and the J gene lost 6 bases, with 14 bases spanning the gap. Germline assignment: CDR1 MNHEY and CDR2 SMNVEV (reference sequence). This CDR3 is built from 15 residues. CDR3 in amino acids: CASSLSARRGDGYTF. The CDR3 region has the DNA TGTGCCAGCAGTTTATCGGCGAGGCGCGGTGATGGCTACACCTTC.

The rearrangement joins TRBV15 to TRBJ2-5, with D perhaps TRBD2 (7 bases). Germline CDR1 and CDR2: LNHNV and YYDKDF (reference sequence). Trimming removed 9 bases from V and 5 bases from J, with 16 bases in between. The CDR3 is made up of 13 amino acids. This CDR3 is CATTRGGSETQYF. The CDR3 DNA is TGTGCCACTACCAGGGGAGGGTCGGAGACCCAGTACTTC.

This clone was counted a single time. The chain links TRBV7-9 to TRBJ2-7, with TRBD2 matching 7 bases. CDR3 length: 15 amino acids. V dropped 5 bases and J dropped 2; count of bases not matched to a gene: 9. Germline V gene lookup returns CDR1 SEHNR and CDR2 FQNEAQ (reference sequence). CDR3 in DNA: TGTGCCAGCAGCATGGCTAGCGGAGCGACCTACGAGCAGTACTTC. Translating it yields CASSMASGATYEQYF.

The chain employs TRBV30 and TRBJ2-2, with 10 bases identical to TRBD2. The CDR3 runs to 16 residues. Germline V lookup: CDR1 GTSNPN, CDR2 SVGIG (reference sequence). V trimming: 0 bases; J trimming: 4 bases; junction bases outside the gene matches: 5. The CDR3 bases are TGTGCCTGGAGTGTACTGCTAGCGGGAGTCACCGGGGAGCTGTTTTTT. This codes for CAWSVLLAGVTGELFF.

The rearrangement joins TRBV7-8 to TRBJ1-1; no definite D call. V dropped 7 bases and J dropped 5 bases, with 17 bases sitting between them. Germline V gives CDR1 SGHVS, CDR2 FQNEAQ. This CDR3 contains 14 residues. CDR3 residues: CASTDAEVRTEAFF. The CDR3 nucleotides read TGTGCCAGCACCGACGCGGAGGTGAGGACTGAAGCTTTCTTT.

V is TRBV6-6 and J is TRBJ2-1; TRBD2 matches 12 bases. V was clipped by 6 bases and J by 4 bases; unmatched bases: 4. CDR1 MNHNY and CDR2 SVGAGI come from the germline V gene (reference sequence). The CDR3 is 15 amino acids. CDR3 nucleotide sequence: TGTGCCAGCAGCCTCGGGACTAGCGGGTACAATGAGCAGTTCTTC. Translated: CASSLGTSGYNEQFF.

J is TRBJ1-3 and V is TRBV5-6, with a weak D call TRBD1 (5 bases). V gave up 1 base and J gave up 0 bases, with 8 bases separating them. This CDR3 region has 15 residues. CDR1 is SGHDT, CDR2 YYEEEE, per germline. The CDR3 sequence is CASSLSGGSGNTIYF. CDR3 nucleotide sequence: TGTGCCAGCAGCTTGTCGGGGGGCTCTGGAAACACCATATATTTT.

The chain uses TRBV2 and TRBJ1-1; 11 bases line up with TRBD1. Per the germline V gene, CDR1 is SNHLY and CDR2 is FYNNEI. This CDR3 has 15 residues. After removal of 8 bases from V and 4 bases from J, the junction contained 9 bases not matched to a gene. The CDR3 DNA sequence: TGTGCCAGCCTCCGGGGGACAGGGGGGCTCACTGAAGCTTTCTTT. Translation gives CASLRGTGGLTEAFF.

The genes are TRBV2 and TRBJ2-3; 7 nucleotides match TRBD2. The CDR3 has 12 residues. V trimming: 10 bases; J trimming: 6 bases; junction bases outside the gene matches: 7. Germline V CDR1 and CDR2: SNHLY, FYNNEI. The CDR3 region is CATGEGGDTQYF. CDR3 nucleotides: TGTGCCACGGGGGAGGGAGGGGATACGCAGTATTTT.

V and J are TRBV4-2 and TRBJ1-1; 7 bases align to TRBD1. V trimming: 0 bases; J trimming: 5 bases; junction bases outside the gene matches: 6. CDR3 length: 15 amino acids. Germline V CDR1 and CDR2: LGHNA, YNFKEQ. The CDR3 sequence: CASSQDGTVGTEAFF. The CDR3, as DNA: TGTGCCAGCAGCCAAGATGGGACAGTCGGAACTGAAGCTTTCTTT.

The chain links TRBV5-1 to TRBJ1-2, with 7 nucleotides matching TRBD1. This CDR3 spans 15 amino acids. The V gene end was trimmed by 4 bases and the J gene end by 5 bases; junction bases not matched to a gene: 11. CDR1 and CDR2 (germline): SGHRS, YFSETQ. The CDR3 loop is CASSPLLGQLYGYTF. CDR3 nucleotides: TGCGCCAGCAGCCCCCTCCTGGGACAGCTGTATGGCTACACCTTC.

V gene TRBV7-6 combines with J gene TRBJ2-2, with D maybe TRBD1 (6 bases). Germline CDR1 is SGHVS and CDR2 is FNYEAQ. The CDR3 is made up of 16 amino acids. V lost 2 bases and J lost 1, with 11 bases in between. The CDR3 region has the DNA TGTGCCAGCAGCTTACAGGGGCGGAGGAACACCGGGGAGCTGTTTTTT. Translation: CASSLQGRRNTGELFF.

CDR3 in amino acids: CASSTRDRGIRNEQFF. In DNA, the CDR3 is TGTGCCAGTAGTACTCGGGACAGGGGGATAAGGAATGAGCAGTTCTTC. This chain joins TRBV19 and TRBJ2-1, with 11 bases lining up with TRBD1. CDR1 and CDR2 from the germline V gene are LNHDA and SQIVND (reference sequence). V lost 4 bases and J lost 7; bases outside the gene matches: 9. The CDR3 covers 16 residues.

The chain couples TRBV14 to TRBJ2-5; no firm D call. Looked up from germline, CDR1 is SGHDN and CDR2 is FVKESK. V lost 4 bases and J lost 4, with 10 bases in between. This CDR3 has 13 amino acids. CDR3 sequence (DNA): TGTGCCAGCAGCCCGTTCGTAGTAGAGACCCAGTACTTC. Its translation: CASSPFVVETQYF.

The CDR3 loop is CASSFPGHTEAFF. The CDR3 nucleotides read TGTGCCAGCAGCTTCCCGGGTCACACTGAAGCTTTCTTT. The chain recombines TRBV11-1 with TRBJ1-1; D is ambiguous. This CDR3 is 13 amino acids long. Germline-derived CDR1 and CDR2 are SGHAT and FQDESV (reference sequence). The V gene lost 3 bases and the J gene lost 3 bases, with 8 bases spanning the gap.

Here the CDR3 DNA reads TGTGCCAGCAGCAAATCCAACAGCTACGAGCAGTACTTC. Amino acids: CASSKSNSYEQYF. V usage is TRBV7-9 and J usage is TRBJ2-7; D remains unclear. Trimming removed 5 bases from V and 3 bases from J, with 11 bases in between. This CDR3 is built from 13 residues. Germline V lookup: CDR1 SEHNR, CDR2 FQNEAQ (reference sequence).

The rearrangement links TRBV5-1 to TRBJ1-2; possible D gene TRBD1, 5 bases. This CDR3 spans 13 amino acids. Trimming cost V 2 bases and J 12 bases, with 17 bases left between them. From germline, CDR1 is SGHRS and CDR2 YFSETQ. The CDR3 DNA sequence: TGCGCCAGCAGCTTAGGGGTTCGGGGGAGTCACACCTTC. This gives the protein CASSLGVRGSHTF.

The rearrangement joins TRBV4-2 to TRBJ1-4; D call uncertain. Trimming shortened V by 1 base and J by 4 bases, and 7 bases separated the two germline ends. The V gene's germline CDR1 is LGHNA and CDR2 YNFKEQ. The CDR3 runs to 14 residues. The chain's CDR3 is CASSQGWSNEKLFF. The CDR3 coding sequence is TGTGCCAGCAGCCAAGGCTGGAGTAATGAAAAACTGTTTTTT.

The gene calls are TRBV2 and TRBJ1-4; possible D gene TRBD1, 5 bases. The CDR3 length is 13 residues. The V end lost 7 bases, the J end lost 7 bases, and 13 bases lay between the germline ends. The V gene's germline CDR1 is SNHLY and CDR2 FYNNEI. The CDR3 DNA reads TGTGCCAGCATCCGGGGGGGAGGTGAAAAACTGTTTTTT. Translated, it gives CASIRGGGEKLFF.

V is TRBV19 and J is TRBJ2-6, with D perhaps TRBD2 (5 bases). Germline lookup yields CDR1 LNHDA and CDR2 SQIVND (reference sequence). The CDR3 has 18 amino acids. Between the trimmed V and J ends, which lost 2 bases and 0 bases, there was a span of 14 bases. The CDR3 protein is CASSIFSVSASGANVLTF. The CDR3 nucleotides read TGTGCCAGTAGTATATTTAGCGTTTCCGCCTCTGGGGCCAACGTCCTGACTTTC. Together with reference TRBV19 and TRBJ2-6, the CDR3 gives the full variable domain: DGGITQSPKYLFRKEGQNVTLSCEQNLNHDAMYWYRQDPGQGLRLIYYSQIVNDFQKGDIAEGYSVSREKKESFPLTVTSAQKNPTAFYLCASSIFSVSASGANVLTFGAGSRLTVL.

This chain joins TRBV9 and TRBJ2-1, with TRBD2 identical over 7 bases. Losses at the gene ends were 2 bases for V and 8 bases for J; bases not matched to a gene: 7. This CDR3 comprises 14 residues. Germline V gene data show CDR1 as SGDLS and CDR2 as YYNGEE. In DNA form, the CDR3 reads TGTGCCAGCAGCGTGGCGGGAGCCCAGGATGAGCAGTTCTTC. Protein sequence: CASSVAGAQDEQFF. Combining the CDR3 with reference TRBV9 and TRBJ2-1 gives the whole variable domain DSGVTQTPKHLITATGQRVTLRCSPRSGDLSVYWYQQSLDQGLQFLIQYYNGEERAKGNILERFSAQQFPDLHSELNLSSLELGDSALYFCASSVAGAQDEQFFGPGTRLTVL.

The chain has TRBV27 and TRBJ2-7; D is unresolved. CDR1 MNHEY and CDR2 SMNVEV come from the germline V gene (reference sequence). The ends were cut back, 4 bases at V and 6 bases at J, with 10 bases in the middle. CDR3 length equals 12 residues. CDR3 loop: CASSSPPGEQYF. As DNA, the CDR3 is TGTGCCAGCAGTTCCCCCCCGGGCGAGCAGTACTTC.

This chain's CDR3 is CATSRTPDEQYF. The CDR3 coding sequence is TGCGCCACCTCGCGCACCCCCGACGAGCAGTACTTC. This chain uses TRBV10-2 with TRBJ2-7; the D is unclear. Germline-derived CDR1 and CDR2 are WSHSY and SAAADI. The CDR3 is 12 amino acids. V gave up 10 bases and J gave up 5 bases, with 15 bases separating them.

The V gene is TRBV5-1, the J gene TRBJ2-5, with 8 bases fitting TRBD2. Germline assignment: CDR1 SGHRS and CDR2 YFSETQ. The CDR3 length is 14 residues. The ends lost 5 bases at V and 5 bases at J; junction bases unmatched: 8. This CDR3 reads CASSQAGGYETQYF. The CDR3 DNA is TGCGCCAGCAGTCAGGCGGGGGGCTATGAGACCCAGTACTTC. Complete variable domain (other parts from reference TRBV5-1 and TRBJ2-5): KAGVTQTPRYLIKTRGQQVTLSCSPISGHRSVSWYQQTPGQGLQFLFEYFSETQRNKGNFPGRFSGRQFSNSRSEMNVSTLELGDSALYLCASSQAGGYETQYFGPGTRLLVL.

The chain carries TRBV5-6 and TRBJ2-1; D is uncertain. Trimming cost V 1 base and J 2 bases, with 4 bases left between them. The germline CDR1 and CDR2 sequences are SGHDT and YYEEEE. The CDR3 is 13 residues long. In DNA, the CDR3 is TGTGCCAGCAGCTTGCGGGCCTACAATGAGCAGTTCTTC. As protein: CASSLRAYNEQFF.

The rearrangement links TRBV27 to TRBJ1-2, with 12 nucleotides matching TRBD1. V trimming: 4 bases; J trimming: 4 bases; junction bases outside the gene matches: 4. The CDR3 is made up of 15 amino acids. The germline V gene has CDR1 MNHEY and CDR2 SMNVEV (reference sequence). In DNA form, the CDR3 reads TGTGCCAGCAGTTCCGGGACAGGGGGCTCCTATGGCTACACCTTC. Translating gives CASSSGTGGSYGYTF.

The V call is TRBV6-5, the J call TRBJ2-1, with D maybe TRBD2 (7 bases). Germline V gene data show CDR1 as MNHEY and CDR2 as SVGAGI. This CDR3 has 14 residues. Trimming removed 10 bases from V and 5 bases from J, with 18 bases in between. The CDR3 sequence: CATLGGARDNEQFF. The DNA of the CDR3 is TGTGCCACCCTGGGGGGGGCGCGGGACAATGAGCAGTTCTTC.